This entry is about one T cell receptor (beta chain). The data stem from a study of blood T cell repertoires in COVID-19. Across the study: Spain, Italy and the United States supplied samples that represented acute and convalescent COVID-19. Sample material is recorded as cDNA or gDNA derived from T cells, B-cell-depleted T cells, or PBMCs.

V gave up 1 base and J gave up 4 bases; unmatched junction bases: 7. Germline lookup yields CDR1 SGHRS and CDR2 YFSETQ. The CDR3 sequence is 16 residues long. Source study methods: For nucleated cells, counts were estimated from reference gene primer amplification. Profiled with immunoSEQ multiplex PCR; TCRdb holds only in-frame clones, not every one. V and J calls and clone size come straight from that table; D and trimming were deduced from the DNA. This table has 54,000 or so clones, around nine tenths appearing once. Sequencing was carried out using peripheral blood. This TCR derives from a man aged 45-65 years with active COVID-19. The chain couples TRBV5-1 to TRBJ2-5; TRBD2 agrees at 10 bases. CDR3 sequence reads: CASSLITSGVGETQYF. CDR3 bases: TGCGCCAGCAGCTTGATCACTAGCGGGGTGGGAGAGACCCAGTACTTC.